Presented here are 28 T cell receptor beta chains from one specimen sequenced in a study of cytomegalovirus exposure and HLA in healthy donors. The PCR had 60 Vbeta and 13 Jbeta primers. TCRdb's copy holds only in-frame clones and misses some; the assay was immunoSEQ multiplex PCR. The repertoire includes about 120,000 clones, just over 65% of them detected once, and about 1.6% sits in the top ten. The sequenced material came from PBMCs. The source of these receptors is a man between 18 and 29 years old in good health and CMV-seronegative.

This clone was recorded a few times. The rearrangement links TRBV29-1 to TRBJ2-3, with a possible D match to TRBD1 (5 bases). V was cut by 6 bases and J by 2 bases, with 15 bases left in between. Germline CDR1 is SQVTM and CDR2 is ANQGSEA. This CDR3 spans 14 amino acids. CDR3 sequence reads: CSVQTGGSTDTQYF. The DNA of the CDR3 is TGCAGCGTGCAAACAGGCGGCTCCACAGATACGCAGTATTTT.

The chain has TRBV27 and TRBJ2-3; D gene uncertain. Trimming left V 3 bases short and J 3 bases short, with 10 bases between. The CDR3 totals 14 residues. CDR1 MNHEY and CDR2 SMNVEV come from the germline V gene (reference sequence). The CDR3 DNA follows: TGTGCCAGCAGTTTGTCTCTCACAACAGATACGCAGTATTTT. Its protein product is CASSLSLTTDTQYF.

This chain connects TRBV27 to TRBJ1-2, with no clear D. Per germline, CDR1 MNHEY and CDR2 SMNVEV (reference sequence). The CDR3 contains 13 residues. V lost 6 bases to trimming and J lost 5 bases, with 13 bases between them. The DNA for the CDR3 is TGTGCCAGCAGGTCACTAGTTGGGTATGGCTACACCTTC. This gives the protein CASRSLVGYGYTF.

The V call is TRBV7-2, the J call TRBJ2-7; D is undetermined. Germline CDR1 is SGHTA and CDR2 is FQGNSA. The CDR3 runs 12 residues. With 1 base removed from V and 5 bases from J, the gap between germline ends came to 6 bases. The CDR3 loop reads CASSLVFHEQYF. In DNA form, the CDR3 reads TGTGCCAGCAGCTTAGTCTTCCACGAGCAGTACTTC.

The sample holds a few counts of this clone. The V and J genes are TRBV30 and TRBJ2-5, with D perhaps TRBD1 (6 bases). Germline-derived CDR1 and CDR2 are GTSNPN and SVGIG (reference sequence). Trimming stripped 0 bases from V and 3 bases from J, with 14 bases between. CDR3 length: 15 amino acids. The CDR3 sequence: CAWSVGGSLEETQYF. As DNA, the CDR3 is TGTGCCTGGAGTGTAGGGGGAAGCTTAGAAGAGACCCAGTACTTC.

The CDR3 sequence: CASTLPPYEQYF. CDR3 nucleotides: TGTGCCAGCACCCTACCCCCCTACGAGCAGTACTTC. The rearrangement uses TRBV28 and TRBJ2-7; D unresolved. Germline V gene lookup returns CDR1 MDHEN and CDR2 SYDVKM. The germline V and J ends were trimmed by 7 bases and 2 bases, with 9 bases remaining between them. This CDR3 is 12 amino acids long.

This clone came up a few times. The chain recombines TRBV27 with TRBJ1-3; tentatively, D is TRBD1 (5 bases). The CDR3 is 16 residues long. Germline V gene sequence: CDR1 MNHEY, CDR2 SMNVEV (reference sequence). Trimming cost V 8 bases and J 0 bases, with 17 bases left between them. The CDR3 spells CASRRGGPGSGNTIYF. The CDR3 DNA reads TGTGCCAGCCGCCGCGGGGGACCGGGCTCTGGAAACACCATATATTTT.

V and J are TRBV5-1 and TRBJ2-3, with TRBD2 identical over 10 bases. Germline V lookup: CDR1 SGHRS, CDR2 YFSETQ. The CDR3 contains 18 residues. With 0 bases clipped from V and 4 bases from J, the junction kept 11 bases outside the gene matches. CDR3: CASSLGASGGLRADTQYF. The CDR3 DNA follows: TGCGCCAGCAGCTTGGGGGCTAGCGGGGGCCTCAGGGCAGATACGCAGTATTTT.

The chain recombines TRBV7-2 with TRBJ2-3, with TRBD2 as a possible D gene (6 bases). The CDR3 has 16 amino acids. Trimming took off 5 bases at V and 2 bases at J, with 17 bases between the two ends. Germline V gene data show CDR1 as SGHTA and CDR2 as FQGNSA. CDR3 DNA: TGTGCCAGCAGCCCCGGGCTAGGGAGGACCACAGATACGCAGTATTTT. Residues: CASSPGLGRTTDTQYF.

The J gene is TRBJ1-1, the V gene TRBV7-2, with 8 positions matching TRBD1. V dropped 3 bases and J dropped 0; count of bases not matched to a gene: 3. Per germline, CDR1 SGHTA and CDR2 FQGNSA. This CDR3 has 15 amino acids. The CDR3: CASSFSTGVNTEAFF. CDR3 sequence (DNA): TGTGCCAGCAGCTTTTCGACAGGGGTGAACACTGAAGCTTTCTTT.

This clone was seen just once. The chain is built from TRBV18 and TRBJ1-2, with 9 bases matching TRBD1. CDR3 length: 20 residues. Trimming removed 5 bases from V and 3 bases from J; junction bases left unmatched: 22. Per the germline V gene, CDR1 is KGHSH and CDR2 is LQKENI. CDR3 amino acids: CASSSILAWSQGAPDYGYTF. DNA for the CDR3: TGTGCCAGCTCATCAATTTTAGCGTGGTCACAGGGGGCGCCCGACTATGGCTACACCTTC.

CDR3 sequence (DNA): TGTGCCAGCAGTTCCGACGGGACTCCTAATCAGCCCCAGCATTTT. The encoded protein is CASSSDGTPNQPQHF. The chain is built from TRBV28 and TRBJ1-5, with D perhaps TRBD1 (5 bases). Trimming removed 4 bases at V and 4 bases at J, with 14 bases between. Per germline, CDR1 MDHEN and CDR2 SYDVKM. There are 15 residues in the CDR3.

The CDR3 DNA reads as TGTGCCAGTAGTATCGGTTCAGGCCATGAAAAACTGTTTTTT. Protein: CASSIGSGHEKLFF. The chain joins TRBV19 to TRBJ1-4; D gene uncertain. The CDR3 length is 14 residues. CDR1 and CDR2 (germline): LNHDA, SQIVND (reference sequence). Between the trimmed V and J ends, which lost 3 bases and 6 bases, there was a span of 11 bases. Combining the CDR3 with reference TRBV19 and TRBJ1-4 gives the whole variable domain DGGITQSPKYLFRKEGQNVTLSCEQNLNHDAMYWYRQDPGQGLRLIYYSQIVNDFQKGDIAEGYSVSREKKESFPLTVTSAQKNPTAFYLCASSIGSGHEKLFFGSGTQLSVL.

The chain couples TRBV5-5 to TRBJ1-2; tentatively, D is TRBD1 (6 bases). This CDR3 is built from 13 residues. V lost 6 bases, J lost 1 base, and 10 bases lay in between. CDR1 is SGHKS and CDR2 is YYEKEE in the germline V gene (reference sequence). The CDR3 DNA sequence: TGTGCCAGCACCTGGACAGATAACTATGGCTACACCTTC. This sequence encodes CASTWTDNYGYTF.

The V gene is TRBV7-9, the J gene TRBJ2-1; the match to TRBD1 covers 7 bases. J gave up 7 bases and V 5 bases, and 14 bases lay outside the gene matches. CDR3 length equals 16 residues. Germline CDR1 and CDR2: SEHNR and FQNEAQ (reference sequence). The CDR3 is CASSPRPRGNRNEQFF. In DNA, the CDR3 is TGTGCCAGCAGCCCCCGCCCCAGGGGGAATCGGAATGAGCAGTTCTTC. The variable domain in full, with the rest retrieved from reference TRBV7-9 and TRBJ2-1, is DTGVSQNPRHKITKRGQNVTFRCDPISEHNRLYWYRQTLGQGPEFLTYFQNEAQLEKSRLLSDRFSAERPKGSFSTLEIQRTEQGDSAMYLCASSPRPRGNRNEQFFGPGTRLTVL.

The chain links TRBV10-2 to TRBJ2-7; 8 nucleotides agree with TRBD2. This CDR3 has 12 amino acids. Germline loops: CDR1 WSHSY, CDR2 SAAADI. J lost 0 bases, V lost 8 bases, and 0 bases had no gene match. CDR3 DNA sequence: TGCGCCAGCGGGACTAGCTCCTACGAGCAGTACTTC. Translated, it gives CASGTSSYEQYF.

The chain combines TRBV20-1 with TRBJ1-1; D is uncertain. The V gene lost 0 bases and the J gene lost 11 bases, with 10 bases spanning the gap. Germline assignment: CDR1 DFQATT and CDR2 SNEGSKA (reference sequence). The CDR3 runs to 11 residues. Here the CDR3 DNA reads TGCAGTGCTAGAGACGACCGGAGGGCTTTCTTT. The encoded protein is CSARDDRRAFF.

This clone was recorded a few times. V usage is TRBV2 and J usage is TRBJ1-5; no firm D call. The CDR3 consists of 15 residues. The germline V gene has CDR1 SNHLY and CDR2 FYNNEI. V gave up 4 bases and J gave up 4 bases, with 14 bases separating them. CDR3 DNA sequence: TGTGCCAGCAGTGCCTGGGCGGGAGGTAATCAGCCCCAGCATTTT. Amino acids: CASSAWAGGNQPQHF.

This clone has a single count. This chain connects TRBV30 to TRBJ2-2; D ambiguous. Germline assignment: CDR1 GTSNPN and CDR2 SVGIG (reference sequence). V lost 0 bases, J lost 6 bases, and 8 bases lay in between. CDR3 size: 13 residues. CDR3 loop: CAWSVLEPGELFF. The CDR3 bases are TGTGCCTGGAGTGTCCTGGAGCCCGGGGAGCTGTTTTTT.

The CDR3 spells CASSERQVVEKLFF. DNA for the CDR3: TGTGCCAGCAGTGAAAGGCAGGTGGTTGAAAAACTGTTTTTT. The V call is TRBV27, the J call TRBJ1-4; D remains unclear. Germline V CDR1 and CDR2: MNHEY, SMNVEV (reference sequence). This CDR3 comprises 14 residues. V lost 5 bases and J lost 7, with 14 bases in between. The full variable domain, with the rest looked up from reference TRBV27 and TRBJ1-4, is EAQVTQNPRYLITVTGKKLTVTCSQNMNHEYMSWYRQDPGLGLRQIYYSMNVEVTDKGDVPEGYKVSRKEKRNFPLILESPSPNQTSLYFCASSERQVVEKLFFGSGTQLSVL.

The chain combines TRBV12-5 with TRBJ1-3, with D uncertain. Germline CDR1 reads LGHNT; CDR2 reads FRNRAP. The CDR3 loop spans 14 amino acids. CDR3 region: CPSLGGCTGNTIYF. The CDR3 DNA sequence: TGTCCCTCTCTAGGCGGCTGTACTGGAAACACCATATATTTT.

This clone was counted only a few times. The CDR3 sequence is CASLGLYEQYF. The DNA of the CDR3 is TGTGCCAGCCTGGGCTTATACGAGCAGTACTTC. V gene TRBV28 combines with J gene TRBJ2-7, with D hard to call. Germline CDR1 reads MDHEN; CDR2 reads SYDVKM. With 8 bases removed from V and 4 bases from J, the gap between germline ends came to 9 bases. There are 11 residues in the CDR3.

The chain has TRBV6-5 and TRBJ2-5, with D unresolved. TRBJ2-7 explains the end of the DNA better; the J call may be wrong. Germline V gene lookup returns CDR1 MNHEY and CDR2 SVGAGI. This CDR3 comprises 13 residues. This chain's CDR3 is CASSNLSPHEQYF. The CDR3, as DNA: TGTGCCAGCAGCAATTTGAGCCCCCACGAGCAGTACTTC.

The genes are TRBV27 and TRBJ2-6, with 7 nucleotides matching TRBD1. Germline CDR1 and CDR2: MNHEY and SMNVEV (reference sequence). J lost 4 bases, V lost 5 bases, and 11 bases had no gene match. There are 17 residues in the CDR3. CDR3 region: CASSRSTGLQGANVLTF. The CDR3, as DNA: TGTGCCAGCAGTAGGTCGACAGGGCTGCAGGGGGCCAACGTCCTGACTTTC. Full variable domain (remainder filled in from reference TRBV27 and TRBJ2-6): EAQVTQNPRYLITVTGKKLTVTCSQNMNHEYMSWYRQDPGLGLRQIYYSMNVEVTDKGDVPEGYKVSRKEKRNFPLILESPSPNQTSLYFCASSRSTGLQGANVLTFGAGSRLTVL.

J is TRBJ1-1 and V is TRBV6-1, with D uncertain. V lost 6 bases, J lost 0 bases, and 8 bases lay in between. This CDR3 has 13 residues. Germline V gives CDR1 MNHNS, CDR2 SASEGT. The CDR3 nucleotides read TGTGCCAGCAGGCCAGTTATGAACACTGAAGCTTTCTTT. It translates to CASRPVMNTEAFF.

The chain employs TRBV2 and TRBJ2-3; D possibly corresponds to TRBD1 (6 bases). Trimming pared 8 bases from V and 4 bases from J, leaving 7 bases between. Germline assignment: CDR1 SNHLY and CDR2 FYNNEI. This CDR3 is 11 amino acids long. The CDR3 protein is CASAGADTQYF. DNA of the CDR3: TGTGCCAGCGCAGGGGCAGATACGCAGTATTTT.

The CDR3 bases are TGTGCCAGCAGTGACTCTTATGGGGGAGGGGGCAATGAGCAGTTCTTC. Encoded protein: CASSDSYGGGGNEQFF. The rearrangement uses TRBV6-4 and TRBJ2-1; perhaps TRBD2 as D (7 bases). The CDR3 totals 16 residues. The V gene lost 0 bases and the J gene lost 6 bases, with 15 bases spanning the gap. In germline, CDR1 is MRHNA, CDR2 SNTAGT.

The chain combines TRBV6-1 with TRBJ2-3, with no clear D. Trimming removed 2 bases at V and 6 bases at J, with 3 bases between. Germline-derived CDR1 and CDR2 are MNHNS and SASEGT. The CDR3 contains 11 residues. CDR3 nucleotide sequence: TGTGCCAGCAGTGAACAGGATACGCAGTATTTT. Its translation is CASSEQDTQYF.